The 32 T cell receptor beta chains reported below all come from one sample, sequenced in a study of cytomegalovirus exposure and HLA in healthy donors. PCR involved 60 Vbeta and 13 Jbeta primers. The table came from immunoSEQ multiplex PCR; TCRdb's copy has only in-frame clones and leaves some out. The top ten clones hold approximately 2.8% of a sample with some 190,000 clones, roughly four fifths of them seen once. Sequenced sample: PBMCs. Source of these receptors: a woman aged 25-40 years in good health and CMV-seropositive.

The rearrangement uses TRBV9 and TRBJ2-7; TRBD2 might be the D (6 bases). Germline CDR1 SGDLS, CDR2 YYNGEE. The CDR3 consists of 17 residues. The V end lost 3 bases, the J end lost 4 bases, and 23 bases lay between the germline ends. The CDR3 DNA is TGTGCCAGCAGCGCGCCGGGAGCTAGTACTTTTTCGTACGAGCAGTACTTC. Its translation: CASSAPGASTFSYEQYF.

The rearrangement links TRBV19 to TRBJ2-3; D unclear. Deletions cut 9 bases from V and 0 bases from J, with 16 bases between. This CDR3 region has 15 residues. In germline, CDR1 is LNHDA, CDR2 SQIVND (reference sequence). CDR3 nucleotide sequence: TGTGCCAGCAGACTGGGTCAACTTAGCACAGATACGCAGTATTTT. Its translation is CASRLGQLSTDTQYF. Full variable domain (outside the CDR3, taken from reference TRBV19 and TRBJ2-3): DGGITQSPKYLFRKEGQNVTLSCEQNLNHDAMYWYRQDPGQGLRLIYYSQIVNDFQKGDIAEGYSVSREKKESFPLTVTSAQKNPTAFYLCASRLGQLSTDTQYFGPGTRLTVL.

V and J are TRBV28 and TRBJ2-7; TRBD1 matches at 10 bases. The V and J ends lost 10 bases and 6 bases, in that order; junction bases with no gene match: 9. Germline CDR1 is MDHEN and CDR2 is SYDVKM. CDR3 length equals 13 residues. DNA of the CDR3: TGTGCCACCTCGGACAGGGGGGCCTCCGAGCAGTACTTC. Its translation is CATSDRGASEQYF.

The chain carries TRBV25-1 and TRBJ2-7; 12 positions match TRBD2. CDR3 length equals 18 residues. J lost 7 bases, V lost 2 bases, and 15 bases had no gene match. Germline loops: CDR1 MGHDK, CDR2 SYGVNS. The CDR3 reads CASSEPLPSGRAFWEQYF. The CDR3 DNA reads TGTGCCAGCAGTGAACCCCTTCCTAGCGGGAGGGCATTTTGGGAGCAGTACTTC.

This clone was picked up one time. The CDR3 reads CASSARLAPLGDTQYF. CDR3 nucleotide sequence: TGTGCCAGCAGCGCCAGACTAGCTCCGTTAGGAGATACGCAGTATTTT. The chain links TRBV9 to TRBJ2-3, with TRBD2 matching 7 bases. Germline V gene lookup returns CDR1 SGDLS and CDR2 YYNGEE. Trimming at V came to 3 bases and at J to 5 bases, leaving 12 bases not matched to a gene. This CDR3 contains 16 residues.

For the CDR3, the DNA is TGCGCCAGCATCCGTGGTAGCGGGGACTCCTACAATGAGCAGTTCTTC. It codes for CASIRGSGDSYNEQFF. The chain combines TRBV5-1 with TRBJ2-1; 8 bases are a match to TRBD2. Germline V gene sequence: CDR1 SGHRS, CDR2 YFSETQ. This CDR3 region has 16 residues. Germline trimming cut 6 bases from V and 0 bases from J; bases unmatched to any gene: 8.

In this sample, this clone turned up a few times. V gene TRBV2 combines with J gene TRBJ1-2, with 7 nucleotides matching TRBD1. Germline V gene data show CDR1 as SNHLY and CDR2 as FYNNEI. The V and J ends lost 3 bases and 8 bases, in that order; junction bases with no gene match: 18. This CDR3 has 17 amino acids. DNA for the CDR3: TGTGCCAGCAGTGAGGAAACTATTTCAGGGGGAGTATACGGCTACACCTTC. The encoded protein is CASSEETISGGVYGYTF.

The J gene is TRBJ2-3, the V gene TRBV5-6; unclear D gene. CDR1 is SGHDT and CDR2 is YYEEEE in the germline V gene. The CDR3 runs 13 residues. V gave up 1 base and J gave up 8 bases, with 11 bases separating them. This chain's CDR3 is CASSLSPPGTQYF. The CDR3 DNA follows: TGTGCCAGCAGCTTGTCTCCGCCAGGTACGCAGTATTTT.

This chain connects TRBV21-1 to TRBJ2-7; the table calls TRBD1, which could not be checked here. TRBV21-1 is a documented pseudogene. The length of the CDR3 is 14 residues. CDR3 in amino acids: CASSKTGQVYEQYF. The CDR3 nucleotides read TGTGCCAGCAGCAAAACAGGACAGGTCTACGAGCAGTACTTC.

There are a few counts of this clone. The chain carries TRBV5-1 and TRBJ1-4, with D unclear. V shed 3 bases and J shed 6 bases, with 18 bases lying between them. CDR3 length: 16 amino acids. Germline CDR1 reads SGHRS; CDR2 reads YFSETQ. The CDR3 coding sequence is TGCGCCAGCAGCTCGGGTAAAGAAGGCGCTTATGAAAAACTGTTTTTT. Protein product: CASSSGKEGAYEKLFF.

The chain recombines TRBV7-6 with TRBJ2-1, with D perhaps TRBD1 (5 bases). Trimming took 0 bases from V and 0 from J, leaving 9 bases between them. The CDR3 has 16 amino acids. Germline V CDR1 and CDR2: SGHVS, FNYEAQ. The CDR3 sequence: CASSLAGRVSYNEQFF. CDR3 bases: TGTGCCAGCAGCTTAGCGGGCAGGGTCTCCTACAATGAGCAGTTCTTC.

This clone appeared once. At one boundary the junction diverges from the germline segment, which might be a read error. The chain is built from TRBV7-9 and TRBJ2-1; the D gene is possibly TRBD2 (5 bases). The germline V gene encodes CDR1 SEHNR and CDR2 FQNEAQ (reference sequence). The CDR3 has 16 residues. In DNA, the CDR3 is TGTTCCAGCAGCTTGGAGGCGGATCGTGCGAGGAATGAGCAGTTCTTC. Its protein product is CSSSLEADRARNEQFF.

This rearrangement joins TRBV5-4 to TRBJ2-3, with TRBD2 as a possible D gene (6 bases). This CDR3 is built from 17 residues. Germline CDR1 reads SGHNT; CDR2 reads YYREEE (reference sequence). The germline V and J ends were trimmed by 4 bases and 0 bases, with 18 bases remaining between them. This CDR3 reads CASSPGGAASSTDTQYF. The CDR3 bases are TGTGCCAGCAGCCCCGGGGGAGCGGCATCTAGCACAGATACGCAGTATTTT.

The chain carries TRBV7-7 and TRBJ2-2; D is possibly TRBD2 (6 bases). The germline V gene encodes CDR1 SSHAT and CDR2 FNYEAQ (reference sequence). The length of the CDR3 is 15 residues. Trimming took 6 bases from V and 2 from J, leaving 13 bases between them. The CDR3 bases are TGTGCCAGCAGGCCCGGGACTCTAAACACCGGGGAGCTGTTTTTT. It codes for CASRPGTLNTGELFF.

The chain links TRBV27 to TRBJ2-5; D gene ambiguous. CDR1 and CDR2 (germline): MNHEY, SMNVEV (reference sequence). CDR3 size: 15 residues. V was shortened by 6 bases and J by 1 base, with 15 bases between the two germline ends. CDR3 sequence: CASSPVSGFQETQYF. The CDR3 region has the DNA TGTGCCAGCAGCCCCGTTTCGGGTTTCCAAGAGACCCAGTACTTC.

The rearrangement links TRBV6-5 to TRBJ1-1; D is uncertain. Trimming pared 7 bases from V and 0 bases from J, leaving 15 bases between. CDR1 is MNHEY, CDR2 SVGAGI, per germline. CDR3 length: 15 residues. The CDR3 DNA is TGTGCCAGCATCTATCCCGGAGGGCTGAACACTGAAGCTTTCTTT. Amino acid sequence: CASIYPGGLNTEAFF.

The genes are TRBV10-3 and TRBJ2-1; TRBD2 matches 10 bases. V shed 4 bases and J 4 bases; nucleotides not matched to a gene: 13. The V gene's germline CDR1 is ENHRY and CDR2 SYGVKD. The CDR3 extends over 18 amino acids. CDR3 bases: TGTGCCATCAGTGGCCCTCGGGGAGCGGGAGGGAATTACAATGAGCAGTTCTTC. It translates to CAISGPRGAGGNYNEQFF.

The chain couples TRBV5-6 to TRBJ2-3, with TRBD1 matching 9 bases. After removal of 3 bases from V and 5 bases from J, the junction contained 4 bases not matched to a gene. CDR1 is SGHDT and CDR2 is YYEEEE in the germline V gene. The CDR3 has 14 amino acids. CDR3 DNA: TGTGCCAGCAGCTGGGACAGGGTTGGAGATACGCAGTATTTT. Amino acid sequence: CASSWDRVGDTQYF.

The chain has TRBV29-1 and TRBJ1-3; tentative D call: TRBD1 (6 bases). The CDR3 is 12 amino acids. The V and J ends lost 4 bases and 7 bases respectively, with 11 bases between them. Germline V lookup: CDR1 SQVTM, CDR2 ANQGSEA. The CDR3 DNA reads TGCAGCGTTGCGTCCCAGGGGAACACCATATATTTT. Translated: CSVASQGNTIYF.

The chain recombines TRBV7-9 with TRBJ2-1; 7 nucleotides line up with TRBD2. With 5 bases clipped from V and 5 bases from J, the junction kept 18 bases outside the gene matches. The CDR3 length is 18 residues. Germline V gives CDR1 SEHNR, CDR2 FQNEAQ (reference sequence). The CDR3 DNA follows: TGTGCCAGCAGCCCCCGGGCGGCGGGAGCTGTCTTCCACAATGAGCAGTTCTTC. Protein sequence: CASSPRAAGAVFHNEQFF.

The rearrangement joins TRBV5-4 to TRBJ1-5; 7 bases map to TRBD1. V was pared by 2 bases and J by 2 bases, with 10 bases of the junction left unmatched. The CDR3 contains 17 residues. Germline V lookup: CDR1 SGHNT, CDR2 YYREEE (reference sequence). CDR3 coding DNA: TGTGCCAGCAGCTTTGCAGGGGGACGGGATGGCAATCAGCCCCAGCATTTT. Translation gives CASSFAGGRDGNQPQHF. The variable domain in full, with the rest retrieved from reference TRBV5-4 and TRBJ1-5, is ETGVTQSPTHLIKTRGQQVTLRCSSQSGHNTVSWYQQALGQGPQFIFQYYREEENGRGNFPPRFSGLQFPNYSSELNVNALELDDSALYLCASSFAGGRDGNQPQHFGDGTRLSIL.

The chain is built from TRBV5-4 and TRBJ2-1; TRBD2 agrees at 13 bases. The CDR3 runs 18 residues. The germline V gene has CDR1 SGHNT and CDR2 YYREEE (reference sequence). Trimming removed 4 bases from V and 2 bases from J; junction bases left unmatched: 9. CDR3: CASSAGLAGVRTYNEQFF. In DNA, the CDR3 is TGTGCCAGCAGCGCCGGACTAGCGGGAGTACGGACCTACAATGAGCAGTTCTTC.

The chain carries TRBV7-9 and TRBJ2-5; D is perhaps TRBD2 (7 bases). The CDR3 is made up of 15 amino acids. V was trimmed by 5 bases and J by 7 bases, leaving 20 bases between them. Germline assignment: CDR1 SEHNR and CDR2 FQNEAQ (reference sequence). The chain's CDR3 is CASSVPEGGGATQYF. The CDR3 DNA sequence: TGTGCCAGCAGCGTCCCCGAGGGTGGGGGGGCGACCCAGTACTTC.

V gene TRBV5-1 combines with J gene TRBJ1-2, with D possibly being TRBD1 (5 bases). The V end was cut by 0 bases, the J end by 14 bases, with 11 bases between. Germline V gene data show CDR1 as SGHRS and CDR2 as YFSETQ. This CDR3 spans 11 amino acids. CDR3 loop: CASSLASGQTF. CDR3 bases: TGCGCCAGCAGCTTGGCCTCAGGGCAAACCTTC.

V usage is TRBV5-4 and J usage is TRBJ2-5; 12 bases line up with TRBD2. This CDR3 is 14 amino acids long. After removal of 7 bases from V and 0 bases from J, the junction contained 1 base not matched to a gene. Germline CDR1 is SGHNT and CDR2 is YYREEE (reference sequence). The CDR3 DNA reads as TGTGCCAGCGGACTAGCGGGGTACCAAGAGACCCAGTACTTC. This codes for CASGLAGYQETQYF. Together with reference TRBV5-4 and TRBJ2-5, the CDR3 gives the full variable domain: ETGVTQSPTHLIKTRGQQVTLRCSSQSGHNTVSWYQQALGQGPQFIFQYYREEENGRGNFPPRFSGLQFPNYSSELNVNALELDDSALYLCASGLAGYQETQYFGPGTRLLVL.

This chain joins TRBV4-1 and TRBJ2-7; a possible D gene is TRBD1 (6 bases). This CDR3 is 13 amino acids long. Germline loops: CDR1 MGHRA, CDR2 YSYEKL. The V end lost 2 bases, the J end lost 3 bases, and 8 bases lay between the germline ends. The CDR3 here is CASSQWDNYEQYF. The CDR3 DNA is TGCGCCAGCAGCCAATGGGACAACTACGAGCAGTACTTC.

The rearrangement links TRBV4-1 to TRBJ2-2; 16 bases map to TRBD2. CDR1 is MGHRA and CDR2 is YSYEKL in the germline V gene. Losses at the gene ends were 3 bases for V and 3 bases for J; bases not matched to a gene: 1. The CDR3 totals 17 residues. The DNA of the CDR3 is TGCGCCAGCAGCCAGGGACTAGCGGGAGGGTACACCGGGGAGCTGTTTTTT. This codes for CASSQGLAGGYTGELFF.

The V gene is TRBV5-1, the J gene TRBJ2-5; a weak D match, TRBD2 (7 bases). The J call may be mistaken, given a closer DNA end match to TRBJ2-7. CDR3 length: 16 residues. CDR1 SGHRS and CDR2 YFSETQ come from the germline V gene. The CDR3 DNA is TGCGCCAGCAGCGGGGGGGCACAGGCCGGCTCCTACGAGCAGTACTTC. Protein: CASSGGAQAGSYEQYF.

The rearrangement uses TRBV5-1 and TRBJ2-2, with TRBD1 matching 9 bases. Trimming took 2 bases from V and 3 from J; bases not matched to a gene: 5. There are 16 residues in the CDR3. Germline V lookup: CDR1 SGHRS, CDR2 YFSETQ. CDR3 residues: CASSLTGGIDTGELFF. The CDR3 DNA sequence: TGCGCCAGCAGCTTAACAGGGGGCATAGACACCGGGGAGCTGTTTTTT.

V gene TRBV28 combines with J gene TRBJ2-3; the match to TRBD2 covers 7 bases. This CDR3 comprises 13 residues. V shed 7 bases and J 1 base; nucleotides not matched to a gene: 2. The germline gives CDR1 MDHEN, CDR2 SYDVKM. The CDR3 DNA reads as TGTGCCAGCACCCTAGCGGGCACAGATACGCAGTATTTT. Translated: CASTLAGTDTQYF.

The CDR3 DNA follows: TGTGCCAGCAGCCTCACGGTCTCCTATAATTCACCCCTCCACTTT. It encodes CASSLTVSYNSPLHF. The genes are TRBV7-9 and TRBJ1-6; D not resolved. The germline gives CDR1 SEHNR, CDR2 FQNEAQ (reference sequence). The V and J ends lost 5 bases and 0 bases respectively, with 8 bases between them. CDR3 length: 15 residues.

The V and J genes are TRBV7-9 and TRBJ2-3, with D tentatively TRBD2 (6 bases). The CDR3 covers 14 residues. The V gene lost 5 bases and the J gene lost 2 bases, with 11 bases spanning the gap. Per germline, CDR1 SEHNR and CDR2 FQNEAQ (reference sequence). The CDR3 DNA reads TGTGCCAGCAGCGAGGCGGACTACACAGATACGCAGTATTTT. Translation gives CASSEADYTDTQYF.